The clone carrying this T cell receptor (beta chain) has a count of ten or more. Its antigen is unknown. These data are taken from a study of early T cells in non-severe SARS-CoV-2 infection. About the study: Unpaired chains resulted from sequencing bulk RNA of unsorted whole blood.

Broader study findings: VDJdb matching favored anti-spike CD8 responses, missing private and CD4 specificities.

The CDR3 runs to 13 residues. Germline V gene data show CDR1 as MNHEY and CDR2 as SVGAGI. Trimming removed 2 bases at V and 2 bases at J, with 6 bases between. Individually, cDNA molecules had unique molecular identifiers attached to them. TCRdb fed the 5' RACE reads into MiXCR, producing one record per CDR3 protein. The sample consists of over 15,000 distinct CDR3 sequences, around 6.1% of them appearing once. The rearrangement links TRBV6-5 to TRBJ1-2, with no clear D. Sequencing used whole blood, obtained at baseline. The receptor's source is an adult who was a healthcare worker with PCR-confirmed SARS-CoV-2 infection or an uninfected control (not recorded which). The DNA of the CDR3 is TGTGCCAGCAGTTACGGGAGGAACTATGGCTACACCTTC. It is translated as CASSYGRNYGYTF.